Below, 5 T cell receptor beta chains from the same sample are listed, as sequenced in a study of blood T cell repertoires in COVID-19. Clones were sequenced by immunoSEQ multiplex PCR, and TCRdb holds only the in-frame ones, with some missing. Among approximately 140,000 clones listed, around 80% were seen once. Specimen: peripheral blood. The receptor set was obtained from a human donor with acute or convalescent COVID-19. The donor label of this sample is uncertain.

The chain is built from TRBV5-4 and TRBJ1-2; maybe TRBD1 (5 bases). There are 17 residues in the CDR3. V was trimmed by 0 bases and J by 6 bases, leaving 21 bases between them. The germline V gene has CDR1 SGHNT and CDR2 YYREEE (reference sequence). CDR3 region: CASSLAGGRAGSNGYTF. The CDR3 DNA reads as TGTGCCAGCAGCTTGGCCGGGGGGAGGGCAGGGTCGAATGGCTACACCTTC. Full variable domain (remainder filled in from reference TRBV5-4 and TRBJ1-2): ETGVTQSPTHLIKTRGQQVTLRCSSQSGHNTVSWYQQALGQGPQFIFQYYREEENGRGNFPPRFSGLQFPNYSSELNVNALELDDSALYLCASSLAGGRAGSNGYTFGSGTRLTVV.

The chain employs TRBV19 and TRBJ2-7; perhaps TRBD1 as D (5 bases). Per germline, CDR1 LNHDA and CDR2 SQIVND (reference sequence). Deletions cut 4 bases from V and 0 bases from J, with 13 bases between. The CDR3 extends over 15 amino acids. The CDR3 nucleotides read TGTGCCAGTAGTAAGGCCAGGGATCCCTCCTACGAGCAGTACTTC. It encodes CASSKARDPSYEQYF.

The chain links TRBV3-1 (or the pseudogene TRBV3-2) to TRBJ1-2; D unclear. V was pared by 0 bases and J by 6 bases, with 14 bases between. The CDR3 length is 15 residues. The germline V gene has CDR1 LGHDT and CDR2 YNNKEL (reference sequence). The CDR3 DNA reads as TGTGCCAGCAGCCAAGATCATGGGCAGTATAATGGCTACACCTTC. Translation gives CASSQDHGQYNGYTF.

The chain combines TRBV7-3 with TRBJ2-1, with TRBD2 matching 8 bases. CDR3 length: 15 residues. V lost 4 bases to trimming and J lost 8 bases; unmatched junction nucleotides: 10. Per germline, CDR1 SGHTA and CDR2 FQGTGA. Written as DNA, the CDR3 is TGTGCCAGCAGCTCCCAGCCGGGGGGGCGCCATGAGCAGTTCTTC. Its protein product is CASSSQPGGRHEQFF.

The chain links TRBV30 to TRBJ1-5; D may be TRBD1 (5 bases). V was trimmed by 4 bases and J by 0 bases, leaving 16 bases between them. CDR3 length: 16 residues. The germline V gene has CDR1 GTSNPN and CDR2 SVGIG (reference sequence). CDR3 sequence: CAWTFGGSYSNQPQHF. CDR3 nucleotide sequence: TGTGCCTGGACCTTCGGGGGGAGCTATAGCAATCAGCCCCAGCATTTT. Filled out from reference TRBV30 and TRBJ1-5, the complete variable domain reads SQTIHQWPATLVQPVGSPLSLECTVEGTSNPNLYWYRQAAGRGLQLLFYSVGIGQISSEVPQNLSASRPQDRQFILSSKKLLLSDSGFYLCAWTFGGSYSNQPQHFGDGTRLSIL.